The clone carrying this T cell receptor beta chain was found a few times. The repertoire was sequenced with immunoSEQ multiplex PCR; TCRdb's copy has only in-frame clones and lacks some. The sample carries 150,000 to 200,000 clones, around three quarters recorded once. This specimen comes from a study of cytotoxic CD8 clonotypes in ibrutinib-treated CLL. Study context: Samples yielded averages of approximately 260,000 productive templates and fewer than 100,000 productive rearrangements.

Germline lookup yields CDR1 MNHEY and CDR2 SVGAGI. This CDR3 comprises 11 residues. Trimming left V 8 bases short and J 6 bases short, with 9 bases between. The J gene is TRBJ2-3, the V gene TRBV6-5; D is perhaps TRBD2 (5 bases). Sequences were derived from PBMCs, sampled after 24 months of ibrutinib treatment. The sequence was obtained from a human donor with chronic lymphocytic leukemia. The chain's CDR3 is CASGSPDTQYF. The CDR3 bases are TGTGCCAGCGGGAGTCCGGATACGCAGTATTTT.